This TCR beta chain was found in a study of regulatory T cells in long-lasting Graves disease. Comments on this clonotype: Its matching antigen is unknown.

Germline V gene data show CDR1 as GTSNPN and CDR2 as SVGIG (reference sequence). The V end was cut by 4 bases, the J end by 2 bases, with 14 bases between. The CDR3 runs to 15 residues. Construction of the TCR beta libraries employed iRepertoire HTBI primers in conjunction with Arm-PCR of CDR3 regions. TCRdb called the multiplex PCR reads again in MiXCR, with one record for every CDR3 protein. Of a few hundred thousand distinct CDR3 sequences detected, approximately 23% appear once; the ten largest clones hold 10% to 15%. Whole-study results and caveats: Lower TCR diversity characterized persistent Graves' patients relative to newly diagnosed patients. New patients shared 950 to 1,000 public clonotypes, fewer than the roughly 3,000 shared by persistent patients.

Noted time point: persistent/refractory GD, antithyroid drugs over 5 years with positive TRAb. RNA isolated from PBMCs was used to make the TCR library. Clinicians diagnosed Graves' disease using American Thyroid Association guidelines. Patient provenance is recorded as an endocrinology department in Xi'an, China. The chain has TRBV30 and TRBJ1-4; D not certain. This receptor was identified in a female donor with Graves disease. The sample in question was peripheral blood mononuclear cells (PBMCs), obtained when the disease was refractory, from a patient treated with antithyroid drugs. CDR3 sequence reads: CAWTRPGLTNEKLFF. In DNA, the CDR3 is TGTGCCTGGACCCGGCCCGGGCTGACTAATGAAAAACTGTTTTTT.